This TCR beta chain was captured by sequencing in a study of blood T cell repertoires in COVID-19. Participant reports of clinical history set cohort assignment. Sequencing was performed with immunoSEQ multiplex PCR; in TCRdb, only in-frame clones are kept and a portion is missing. The profile shows under 200,000 clones, 89% of them singletons. The sample comprised PBMCs or T cells enriched from blood (not recorded which). The source is a woman aged 18-29 years who had recovered from COVID-19.

This CDR3 is CASSLAQGAGYEQYF. CDR3 DNA sequence: TGTGCCAGCAGCTTGGCACAGGGGGCAGGGTACGAGCAGTACTTC. The rearrangement uses TRBV5-4 and TRBJ2-7, with 9 bases lining up with TRBD1. Germline lookup yields CDR1 SGHNT and CDR2 YYREEE (reference sequence). V shed 0 bases, J shed 4 bases, and the junction held 5 bases outside the gene matches. CDR3 length: 15 amino acids.